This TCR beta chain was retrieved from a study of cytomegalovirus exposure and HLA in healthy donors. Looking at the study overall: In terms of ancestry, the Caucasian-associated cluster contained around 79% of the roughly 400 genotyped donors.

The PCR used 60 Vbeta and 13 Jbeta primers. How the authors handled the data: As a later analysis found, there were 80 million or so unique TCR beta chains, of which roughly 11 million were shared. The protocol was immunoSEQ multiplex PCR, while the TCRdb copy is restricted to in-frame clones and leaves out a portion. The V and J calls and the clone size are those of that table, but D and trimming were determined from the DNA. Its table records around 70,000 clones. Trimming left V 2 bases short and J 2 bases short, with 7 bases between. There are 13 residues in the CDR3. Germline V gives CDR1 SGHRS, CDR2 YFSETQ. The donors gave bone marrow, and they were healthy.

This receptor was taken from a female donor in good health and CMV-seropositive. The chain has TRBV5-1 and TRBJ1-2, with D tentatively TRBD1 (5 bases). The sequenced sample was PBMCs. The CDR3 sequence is CASSFGGNYGYTF. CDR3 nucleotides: TGCGCCAGCAGCTTCGGGGGAAACTATGGCTACACCTTC.